This entry is about one T cell receptor (beta chain). In the original workflow: Nucleated cell number was recorded as an estimate derived from reference gene primer amplification. Measured with immunoSEQ multiplex PCR; TCRdb has only the in-frame clones, and not every one. V and J calls and clone size are as listed in that table; D and trimming were resolved from the DNA. The sample yields about 120,000 clones, about 80% seen once. The data are from a study of blood T cell repertoires in COVID-19. Overall study: Donors in the United States, Italy and Spain gave samples during acute or convalescent COVID-19. Sources were T cells, B-cell-depleted T cells, or PBMCs; the material itself was cDNA or gDNA.

V lost 7 bases, J lost 5 bases, and 10 bases stayed unmatched. Germline V CDR1 and CDR2: SNHLY, FYNNEI. The CDR3 is 14 amino acids. This receptor was taken from a man in his 70s with active or convalescent COVID-19. The rearrangement joins TRBV2 to TRBJ2-5; 7 bases fit TRBD2. The sequencing input was peripheral blood. The DNA of the CDR3 is TGTGCCAGCACGCGGCGGGAGTACTCGGAGACCCAGTACTTC. Its protein product is CASTRREYSETQYF.